Below are 7 T cell receptor beta chains sequenced from a single sample in a study of siplizumab effects on memory and regulatory T cells. The method was immunoSEQ multiplex PCR; TCRdb's version includes in-frame clones alone and lacks a portion of them. The sample carries some 110,000 clones, around 94% recorded once. Sequenced input: non-Treg CD4+ T cells sorted from blood. The receptors derive from a human donor in good health.

The J gene is TRBJ1-5, the V gene TRBV9; D is unclear. Germline V lookup: CDR1 SGDLS, CDR2 YYNGEE. The V end was cut by 3 bases, the J end by 5 bases, with 12 bases between. This CDR3 comprises 14 residues. CDR3 amino acids: CASSAYAGYQPQHF. CDR3 nucleotides: TGTGCCAGCAGCGCCTACGCGGGGTATCAGCCCCAGCATTTT.

The chain combines TRBV13 with TRBJ2-1; 11 nucleotides line up with TRBD2. The V gene's germline CDR1 is PRHDT and CDR2 FYEKMQ (reference sequence). The CDR3 is 16 amino acids. With V trimmed by 9 bases and J by 3 bases, 10 bases remained unmatched. This CDR3 reads CASTSGGGFNYNEQFF. CDR3 DNA sequence: TGTGCCAGTACTAGCGGGGGAGGCTTTAACTACAATGAGCAGTTCTTC.

This chain joins TRBV30 and TRBJ2-7, with a tentative D call TRBD1 (6 bases). The J call may be in error: the DNA end matches TRBJ1-2 better. The germline gives CDR1 GTSNPN, CDR2 SVGIG (reference sequence). The length of the CDR3 is 11 residues. The CDR3 is CAWSVGQGYTF. The CDR3 nucleotides are TGTGCCTGGAGTGTAGGCCAGGGGTACACCTTC.

The chain links TRBV7-6 to TRBJ2-7; 7 nucleotides match TRBD1. Germline V lookup: CDR1 SGHVS, CDR2 FNYEAQ. This CDR3 has 17 residues. V lost 1 base and J lost 0; bases outside the gene matches: 9. The CDR3 DNA reads TGTGCCAGCAGCTTAGATTGGGGACAGAAAACCTCCTACGAGCAGTACTTC. Encoded protein: CASSLDWGQKTSYEQYF.

V usage is TRBV6-6 and J usage is TRBJ2-5; perhaps TRBD1 as D (6 bases). V was cut by 6 bases and J by 7 bases, with 15 bases left in between. The CDR3 is 13 amino acids. In germline, CDR1 is MNHNY, CDR2 SVGAGI (reference sequence). The CDR3 nucleotides read TGTGCCAGCAGGCTAAACAGGGAAGGGACCCAGTACTTC. Protein: CASRLNREGTQYF.

The gene calls are TRBV2 and TRBJ2-7; D perhaps matches TRBD1 (6 bases). The CDR3 is 12 amino acids. Germline V gene data show CDR1 as SNHLY and CDR2 as FYNNEI. The V gene lost 6 bases and the J gene lost 4 bases, with 10 bases spanning the gap. The CDR3 reads CASRVQGYEQYF. The DNA for the CDR3 is TGTGCCAGCAGAGTCCAGGGGTACGAGCAGTACTTC.

DNA for the CDR3: TGCGCCAGCAGCAAAGGACAAGCCTACGAGCAGTACTTC. It is translated as CASSKGQAYEQYF. This chain connects TRBV4-1 to TRBJ2-7; D is perhaps TRBD1 (5 bases). Germline CDR1 reads MGHRA; CDR2 reads YSYEKL. The CDR3 is made up of 13 amino acids. Trimming took off 5 bases at V and 2 bases at J, with 10 bases between the two ends.